Listed here are 4 T cell receptor beta chains from one sample, sequenced in a study of T cell responses to AZD1222 COVID-19 vaccine. This table comes from immunoSEQ multiplex PCR, and its TCRdb copy is limited to in-frame clones, with some not included. The sample has about 110,000 clones; approximately 90% are singletons. Material: peripheral blood, obtained 28 days after the second AZD1222 dose. The receptors shown here come from an adult who received the AZD1222 COVID-19 vaccine.

The chain is built from TRBV7-2 and TRBJ1-3; 9 positions agree with TRBD1. The CDR3 is made up of 17 amino acids. CDR1 and CDR2 (germline): SGHTA, FQGNSA. Trimming took 5 bases from V and 0 from J; bases not matched to a gene: 8. CDR3 coding DNA: TGTGCCAGCAGCATACGGACAGGGGCCAGCTCTGGAAACACCATATATTTT. It is translated as CASSIRTGASSGNTIYF.

The V call is TRBV11-1, the J call TRBJ2-2; D may be TRBD1 (5 bases). V dropped 3 bases and J dropped 1 base, with 6 bases sitting between them. This CDR3 has 14 amino acids. Per germline, CDR1 SGHAT and CDR2 FQDESV (reference sequence). This chain's CDR3 is CASSFGQNTGELFF. In DNA, the CDR3 is TGTGCCAGCAGCTTTGGACAGAACACCGGGGAGCTGTTTTTT.

V gene TRBV15 combines with J gene TRBJ1-3, with 8 bases that match TRBD1. This CDR3 spans 15 amino acids. Germline lookup yields CDR1 LNHNV and CDR2 YYDKDF (reference sequence). The J segment lost 0 bases and the V segment lost 3 bases, leaving 1 base of the junction unmatched. CDR3 sequence: CATSRTGVSGNTIYF. CDR3 nucleotides: TGTGCCACCAGCAGGACAGGGGTCTCTGGAAACACCATATATTTT.

The chain is built from TRBV27 and TRBJ2-3; no firm D call. CDR3 length: 11 amino acids. Germline CDR1 and CDR2: MNHEY and SMNVEV (reference sequence). Trimming shortened V by 8 bases and J by 2 bases, and 5 bases separated the two germline ends. This chain's CDR3 is CASQTTDTQYF. The CDR3 DNA reads TGTGCCAGCCAAACCACAGATACGCAGTATTTT.